This TCR beta chain originates from a study of blood T cell repertoires in COVID-19. Seattle patients were enrolled while actively infected and followed longitudinally. Original processing notes: It was from reference gene primer amplification that nucleated cell counts were estimated. Method: immunoSEQ multiplex PCR; TCRdb's copy keeps in-frame clones and lacks some. V and J calls and clone size are copied from that table; D and trimming were computed from the DNA. This table has fewer than 350,000 clones, roughly 87% appearing once. CDR1 is SGDLS, CDR2 YYNGEE, per germline. J gave up 7 bases and V 2 bases, and 11 bases lay outside the gene matches. There are 16 residues in the CDR3.

V and J are TRBV9 and TRBJ1-2, with TRBD1 matching 10 bases. The source is a man aged 25-45 years with COVID-19, enrolled during active disease. What was sequenced was peripheral blood. This CDR3 reads CASSVGGQGIRSGYTF. CDR3 coding DNA: TGTGCCAGCAGCGTGGGGGGACAGGGGATTCGTTCTGGCTACACCTTC.